This TCR beta chain was profiled in a study of cytomegalovirus exposure and HLA in healthy donors. PCR involved 60 Vbeta and 13 Jbeta primers. The protocol was immunoSEQ multiplex PCR, while the TCRdb copy is restricted to in-frame clones and leaves out a portion. This sample has just over 150,000 clones, with about 75% found just once. The material sequenced was PBMCs. The origin of this receptor is a woman between 50 and 59 years old in good health and CMV-seropositive.

For the CDR3, the DNA is TGTGCCAGCAGCCCGAGTGGTCATAACACTGAAGCTTTCTTT. Translating it yields CASSPSGHNTEAFF. This chain connects TRBV5-6 to TRBJ1-1; the D is unclear. The CDR3 is 14 residues long. Trimming removed 4 bases at V and 2 bases at J, with 12 bases between. The germline gives CDR1 SGHDT, CDR2 YYEEEE.